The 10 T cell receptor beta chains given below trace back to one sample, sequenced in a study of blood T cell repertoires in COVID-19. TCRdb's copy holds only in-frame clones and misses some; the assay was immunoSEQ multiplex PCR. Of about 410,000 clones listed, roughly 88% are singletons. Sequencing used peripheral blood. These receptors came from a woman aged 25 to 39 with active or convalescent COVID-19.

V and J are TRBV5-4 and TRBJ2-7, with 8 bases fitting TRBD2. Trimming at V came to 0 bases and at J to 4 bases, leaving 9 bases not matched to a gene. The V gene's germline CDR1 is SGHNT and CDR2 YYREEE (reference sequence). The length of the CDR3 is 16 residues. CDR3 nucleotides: TGTGCCAGCAGCTTGGCTTTTAGCGGGGCGGTATACGAGCAGTACTTC. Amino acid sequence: CASSLAFSGAVYEQYF.

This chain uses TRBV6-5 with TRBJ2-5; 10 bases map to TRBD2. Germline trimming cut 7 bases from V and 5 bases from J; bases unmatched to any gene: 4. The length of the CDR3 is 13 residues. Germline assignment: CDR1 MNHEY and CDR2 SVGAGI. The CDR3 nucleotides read TGTGCCAGCAAAGCGGGAGGGTCGGAGACCCAGTACTTC. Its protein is CASKAGGSETQYF.

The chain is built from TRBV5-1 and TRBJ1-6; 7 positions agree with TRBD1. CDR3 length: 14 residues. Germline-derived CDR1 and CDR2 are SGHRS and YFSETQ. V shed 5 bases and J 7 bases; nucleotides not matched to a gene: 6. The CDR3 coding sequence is TGCGCCAGCAGGGCTCAGGGGGAGAATTCACCCCTCCACTTT. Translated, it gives CASRAQGENSPLHF.

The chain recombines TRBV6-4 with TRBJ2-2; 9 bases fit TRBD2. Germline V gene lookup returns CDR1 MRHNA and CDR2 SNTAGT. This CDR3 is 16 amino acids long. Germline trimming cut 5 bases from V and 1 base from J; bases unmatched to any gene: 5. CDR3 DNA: TGTGCCAGCAGTCTAAATAGCGGGAGGAACACCGGGGAGCTGTTTTTT. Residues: CASSLNSGRNTGELFF.

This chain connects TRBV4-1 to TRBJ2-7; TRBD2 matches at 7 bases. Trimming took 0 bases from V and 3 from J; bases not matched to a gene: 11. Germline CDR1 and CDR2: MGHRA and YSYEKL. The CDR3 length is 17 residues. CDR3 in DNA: TGCGCCAGCAGCCAAGATCCCCTAGCGGAGGGACGCTACGAGCAGTACTTC. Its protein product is CASSQDPLAEGRYEQYF.

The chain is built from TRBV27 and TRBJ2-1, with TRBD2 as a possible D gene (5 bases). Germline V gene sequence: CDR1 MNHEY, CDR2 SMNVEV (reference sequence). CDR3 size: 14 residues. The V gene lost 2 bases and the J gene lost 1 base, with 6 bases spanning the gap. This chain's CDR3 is CASSLAGSYNEQFF. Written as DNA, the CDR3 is TGTGCCAGCAGTTTAGCGGGTTCCTACAATGAGCAGTTCTTC.

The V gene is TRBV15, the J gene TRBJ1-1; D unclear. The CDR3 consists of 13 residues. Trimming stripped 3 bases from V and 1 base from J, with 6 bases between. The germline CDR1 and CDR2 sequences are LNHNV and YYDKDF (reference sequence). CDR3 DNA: TGTGCCACCAGCAGTCGTAGGAACACTGAAGCTTTCTTT. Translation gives CATSSRRNTEAFF.

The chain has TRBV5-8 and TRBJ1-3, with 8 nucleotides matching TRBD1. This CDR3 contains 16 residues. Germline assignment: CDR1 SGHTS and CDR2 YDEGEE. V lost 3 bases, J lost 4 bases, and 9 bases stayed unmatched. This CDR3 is CASSSRQGAQGNTIYF. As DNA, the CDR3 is TGTGCCAGCAGCTCACGTCAGGGGGCGCAAGGAAACACCATATATTTT.

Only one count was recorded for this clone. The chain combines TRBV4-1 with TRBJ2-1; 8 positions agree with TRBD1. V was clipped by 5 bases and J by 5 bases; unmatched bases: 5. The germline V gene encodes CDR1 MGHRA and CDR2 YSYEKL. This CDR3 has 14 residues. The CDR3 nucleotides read TGCGCCAGCAGCACGGACAGGGAAGACAATGAGCAGTTCTTC. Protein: CASSTDREDNEQFF.

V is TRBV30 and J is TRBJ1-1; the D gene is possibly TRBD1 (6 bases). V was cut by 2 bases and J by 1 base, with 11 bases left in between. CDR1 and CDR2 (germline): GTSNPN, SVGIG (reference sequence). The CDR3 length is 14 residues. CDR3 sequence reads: CAWSRRGGNTEAFF. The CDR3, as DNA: TGTGCCTGGAGTAGGCGAGGGGGGAACACTGAAGCTTTCTTT.